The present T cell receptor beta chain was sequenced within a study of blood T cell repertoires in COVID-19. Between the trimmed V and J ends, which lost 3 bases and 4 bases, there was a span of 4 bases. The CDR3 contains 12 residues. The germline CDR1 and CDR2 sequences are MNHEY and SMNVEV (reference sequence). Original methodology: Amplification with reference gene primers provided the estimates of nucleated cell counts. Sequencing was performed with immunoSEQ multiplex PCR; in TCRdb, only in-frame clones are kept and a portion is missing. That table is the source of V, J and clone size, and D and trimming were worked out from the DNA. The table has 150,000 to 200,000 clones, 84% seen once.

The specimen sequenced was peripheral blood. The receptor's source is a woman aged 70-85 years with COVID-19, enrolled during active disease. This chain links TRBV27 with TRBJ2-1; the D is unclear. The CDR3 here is CASSFRYNEQFF. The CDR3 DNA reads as TGTGCCAGCAGTTTCAGGTACAATGAGCAGTTCTTC.